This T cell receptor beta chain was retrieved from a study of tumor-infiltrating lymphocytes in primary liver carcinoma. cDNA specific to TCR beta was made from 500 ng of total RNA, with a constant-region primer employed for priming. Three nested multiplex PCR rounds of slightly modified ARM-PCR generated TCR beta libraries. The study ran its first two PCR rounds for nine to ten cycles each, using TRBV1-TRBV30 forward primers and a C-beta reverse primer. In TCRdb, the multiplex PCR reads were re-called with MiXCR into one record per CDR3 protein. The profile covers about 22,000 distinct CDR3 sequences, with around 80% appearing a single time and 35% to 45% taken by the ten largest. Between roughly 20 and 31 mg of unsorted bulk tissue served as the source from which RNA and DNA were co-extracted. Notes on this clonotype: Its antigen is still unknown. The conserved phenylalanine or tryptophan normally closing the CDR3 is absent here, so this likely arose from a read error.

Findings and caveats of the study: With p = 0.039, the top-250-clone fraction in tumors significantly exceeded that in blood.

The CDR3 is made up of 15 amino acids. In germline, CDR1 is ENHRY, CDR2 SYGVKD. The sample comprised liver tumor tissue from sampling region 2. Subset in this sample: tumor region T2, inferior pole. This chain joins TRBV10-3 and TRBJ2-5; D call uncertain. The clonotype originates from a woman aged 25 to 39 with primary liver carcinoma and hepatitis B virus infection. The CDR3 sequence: CAINESATRQKTQYS. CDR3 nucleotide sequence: TGTGCCATCAATGAGTCGGCTACCAGACAAAAGACCCAGTACTCC.